The T cell receptor beta chain described here comes from a study of blood T cell repertoires in COVID-19. About the study: Samples came from the United States, Italy and Spain, spanning acute and convalescent COVID-19. Sources were T cells, B-cell-depleted T cells, or PBMCs; the material itself was cDNA or gDNA.

In the original workflow: Amplification from reference gene primers served as the basis for estimated nucleated cell counts. This table comes from immunoSEQ multiplex PCR, and its TCRdb copy is limited to in-frame clones, with some not included. That table is the source of V, J and clone size, and D and trimming were worked out from the DNA. Among some 99,000 clones listed, approximately 87% were seen once. The CDR3 loop spans 14 amino acids. Germline loops: CDR1 SQVTM, CDR2 ANQGSEA. Unmatched junction bases numbered 5, after V lost 3 bases and J lost 0 bases. The receptor's source is an older woman with acute or convalescent COVID-19. V usage is TRBV29-1 and J usage is TRBJ2-7, with 7 bases fitting TRBD1. The material sequenced was peripheral blood. The CDR3 loop reads CSVEGTANSYEQYF. CDR3 sequence (DNA): TGCAGCGTTGAGGGGACAGCGAACTCCTACGAGCAGTACTTC.